These 15 T cell receptor beta chains originate from one sample sequenced in a study of cytomegalovirus exposure and HLA in healthy donors. PCR employed 60 Vbeta and 13 Jbeta primers. The assay was immunoSEQ multiplex PCR, and TCRdb's table has in-frame clones only and misses some. There are 75,000 to 90,000 clones in the sample; about 79% occur only once, and approximately 6% lies in the top ten. Input material: PBMCs. The origin of the receptors is a male donor in good health and CMV-seropositive.

This chain joins TRBV28 and TRBJ1-2; D not resolved. The germline CDR1 and CDR2 sequences are MDHEN and SYDVKM. V was shortened by 2 bases and J by 8 bases, with 9 bases between the two germline ends. The CDR3 is made up of 12 amino acids. The CDR3 DNA reads as TGTGCCAGCAGTTTACTACGCCGGGGCTACACCTTC. This sequence encodes CASSLLRRGYTF.

V is TRBV5-4 and J is TRBJ1-5; no clear D. Trimming took 0 bases from V and 7 from J, leaving 11 bases between them. The CDR3 has 14 residues. The germline V gene has CDR1 SGHNT and CDR2 YYREEE (reference sequence). The CDR3 bases are TGTGCCAGCAGCTTGGATTTGGGTAGCCAGCCCCAGCATTTT. It translates to CASSLDLGSQPQHF.

This chain uses TRBV18 with TRBJ2-7, with 7 bases matching TRBD1. Germline-derived CDR1 and CDR2 are KGHSH and LQKENI. After removal of 8 bases from V and 1 base from J, the junction contained 14 bases not matched to a gene. The CDR3 covers 16 residues. CDR3 region: CASALSTGLWSYEQYF. Written as DNA, the CDR3 is TGTGCCAGCGCTCTCTCGACAGGGCTTTGGTCCTACGAGCAGTACTTC.

CDR3 nucleotide sequence: TGTGCCAGCAGCTTAGGGCAGACCGGGGAGCTGTTTTTT. This gives the protein CASSLGQTGELFF. The chain is built from TRBV7-9 and TRBJ2-2; D is unresolved. CDR1 is SEHNR and CDR2 is FQNEAQ in the germline V gene (reference sequence). The CDR3 contains 13 residues. V shed 1 base and J shed 5 bases, with 5 bases lying between them.

This sequence joins TRBV19 and TRBJ2-7; TRBD2 is a possible D gene (5 bases). This CDR3 is built from 16 residues. In germline, CDR1 is LNHDA, CDR2 SQIVND (reference sequence). V shed 4 bases and J shed 0 bases, with 16 bases lying between them. CDR3 sequence reads: CASSTSSGVSSYEQYF. The CDR3 DNA is TGTGCCAGTAGTACTTCAAGCGGAGTCAGCTCCTACGAGCAGTACTTC.

V usage is TRBV6-5 and J usage is TRBJ1-1, with D maybe TRBD1 (5 bases). V was clipped by 10 bases and J by 4 bases, with 19 bases between them. This CDR3 comprises 14 residues. The V gene's germline CDR1 is MNHEY and CDR2 SVGAGI. The chain's CDR3 is CATSTGAGSTEAFF. CDR3 coding DNA: TGTGCCACCTCGACTGGGGCGGGGAGCACTGAAGCTTTCTTT.

This clone was counted many times. The gene calls are TRBV19 and TRBJ2-1; D possibly corresponds to TRBD2 (6 bases). Germline V gives CDR1 LNHDA, CDR2 SQIVND (reference sequence). Trimming removed 5 bases from V and 3 bases from J, with 11 bases in between. The CDR3 covers 14 residues. CDR3 nucleotide sequence: TGTGCCAGTAGTTTCAATAGCGGCTACAATGAGCAGTTCTTC. This encodes CASSFNSGYNEQFF.

The chain links TRBV9 to TRBJ2-3, with 7 bases aligning to TRBD1. This CDR3 spans 13 amino acids. Looked up from germline, CDR1 is SGDLS and CDR2 is YYNGEE. V was pared by 6 bases and J by 5 bases, with 6 bases of the junction left unmatched. The CDR3 DNA sequence: TGTGCCAGCAACCCACAGGGGAGAGATACGCAGTATTTT. It is translated as CASNPQGRDTQYF.

This CDR3 reads CASSLGGGATDTQYF. The CDR3 DNA sequence: TGTGCCAGCAGCTTAGGCGGGGGGGCCACAGATACGCAGTATTTT. V and J are TRBV11-2 and TRBJ2-3; 9 nucleotides match TRBD2. V was pared by 1 base and J by 2 bases, with 1 base of the junction left unmatched. In germline, CDR1 is SGHAT, CDR2 FQNNGV. The length of the CDR3 is 15 residues.

This rearrangement joins TRBV10-3 to TRBJ1-3; D ambiguous. The CDR3 extends over 14 amino acids. Germline-derived CDR1 and CDR2 are ENHRY and SYGVKD. Between the trimmed V and J ends, which lost 5 bases and 2 bases, there was a span of 10 bases. The CDR3 protein is CAISTSSTGNTIYF. In DNA, the CDR3 is TGTGCCATCAGTACATCATCCACTGGAAACACCATATATTTT.

The chain has TRBV15 and TRBJ1-1; a possible D gene is TRBD1 (6 bases). Germline V gene lookup returns CDR1 LNHNV and CDR2 YYDKDF (reference sequence). The CDR3 consists of 15 residues. Trimming shortened V by 0 bases and J by 2 bases, and 10 bases separated the two germline ends. CDR3 coding DNA: TGTGCCACCAGCAGAGACGGGACAACCAACACTGAAGCTTTCTTT. Residues: CATSRDGTTNTEAFF.

The rearrangement links TRBV6-1 to TRBJ2-5; 11 nucleotides agree with TRBD1. The J call may be incorrect, as the DNA end agrees better with TRBJ2-7. Germline CDR1 reads MNHNS; CDR2 reads SASEGT. This CDR3 contains 16 residues. The CDR3 region is CASSEETGTGGYEQYF. The CDR3 DNA reads TGTGCCAGCAGTGAAGAGACCGGGACAGGGGGCTACGAGCAGTACTTC.

In its sample, this clone was seen a few times. The J gene is TRBJ2-7, the V gene TRBV30; D may be TRBD2 (5 bases). V was trimmed by 0 bases and J by 4 bases, leaving 7 bases between them. CDR3 length: 12 residues. The germline V gene encodes CDR1 GTSNPN and CDR2 SVGIG (reference sequence). CDR3 nucleotide sequence: TGTGCCTGGAGTGTACGAGGGTACGAGCAGTACTTC. It encodes CAWSVRGYEQYF.

The V and J genes are TRBV15 and TRBJ1-5; no definite D call. The CDR3 spans 15 residues. Germline CDR1 and CDR2: LNHNV and YYDKDF (reference sequence). V lost 8 bases, J lost 0 bases, and 14 bases lay in between. For the CDR3, the DNA is TGTGCCACCGCGGGCGGGATAATTAGCAATCAGCCCCAGCATTTT. As protein: CATAGGIISNQPQHF.

The chain has TRBV28 and TRBJ1-5; no reliable D call. Looked up from germline, CDR1 is MDHEN and CDR2 is SYDVKM. CDR3 size: 11 residues. Trimming left V 6 bases short and J 13 bases short, with 13 bases between. The DNA of the CDR3 is TGTGCCAGCAGGCCAATCCGGGAACAGCATTTT. Its protein is CASRPIREQHF.